The TCR beta chain described here comes from a study of immune characterization of retroperitoneal liposarcoma. TCRdb re-called the PCR reads through MiXCR, storing one row per CDR3 protein. The sample shows over 15,000 distinct CDR3 sequences, around 38% of them seen only once. This clonotype has at least ten counts. V was clipped by 2 bases and J by 3 bases; unmatched bases: 4. CDR3 length equals 15 residues. Germline V CDR1 and CDR2: MNHEY, SVGAGI. This chain joins TRBV6-5 and TRBJ2-3; 8 bases line up with TRBD2. This TCR was recovered from a male donor with retroperitoneal liposarcoma. Sequenced material: blood. CDR3 coding DNA: TGTGCCAGCAGTTACAGGCTAGCGGGTACAGATACGCAGTATTTT. This sequence encodes CASSYRLAGTDTQYF.